A single sample is the source of the 2 T cell receptor beta chains below, sequenced in a study of control samples from healthy donors and cancer patients. The data were produced by immunoSEQ multiplex PCR, yet TCRdb's version contains in-frame clones alone and is incomplete. This table holds 170,000 or so clones, 91% found once. The sample was blood. The receptors derive from a woman aged 40 to 50 in good health.

The chain uses TRBV11-2 and TRBJ2-5; TRBD2 aligns across 9 bases. This CDR3 comprises 18 residues. The junction had 18 bases not matched to a gene; V was cut back by 5 bases and J by 5 bases. CDR1 and CDR2 from the germline V gene are SGHAT and FQNNGV. CDR3 in amino acids: CASSRRLTRAGGGETQYF. CDR3 in DNA: TGTGCCAGCAGCCGACGACTGACAAGAGCGGGGGGCGGGGAGACCCAGTACTTC.

V usage is TRBV19 and J usage is TRBJ1-1; TRBD1 might be the D (6 bases). CDR1 is LNHDA, CDR2 SQIVND, per germline (reference sequence). CDR3 length: 15 residues. V lost 6 bases and J lost 1, with 15 bases in between. CDR3 sequence (DNA): TGTGCCAGTAGGGGGGGCAAGGGAGAGAACACTGAAGCTTTCTTT. Its translation is CASRGGKGENTEAFF.